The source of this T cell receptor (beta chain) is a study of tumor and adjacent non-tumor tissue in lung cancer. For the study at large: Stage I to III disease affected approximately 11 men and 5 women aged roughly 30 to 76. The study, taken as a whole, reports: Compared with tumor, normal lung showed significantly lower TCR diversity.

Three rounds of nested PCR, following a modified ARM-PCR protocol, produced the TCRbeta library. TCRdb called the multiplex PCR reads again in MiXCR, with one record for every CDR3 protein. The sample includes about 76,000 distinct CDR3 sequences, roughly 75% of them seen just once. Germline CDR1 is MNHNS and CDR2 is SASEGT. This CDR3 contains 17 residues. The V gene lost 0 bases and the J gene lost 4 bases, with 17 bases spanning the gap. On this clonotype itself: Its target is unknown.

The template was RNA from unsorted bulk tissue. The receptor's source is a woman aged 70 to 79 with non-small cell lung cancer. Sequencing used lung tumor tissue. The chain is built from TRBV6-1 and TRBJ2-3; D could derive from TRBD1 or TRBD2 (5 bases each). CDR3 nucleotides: TGTGCCAGCAGTGAAGCCTGGGGACCCCAAAGATCAGATACGCAGTATTTT. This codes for CASSEAWGPQRSDTQYF.